A single sample gave rise to the 24 T cell receptor beta chains below, sequenced in a study of T cells after yellow fever vaccination. TCRdb re-called the 5' RACE reads with MiXCR, one entry per CDR3 protein. The sample lists 250,000 to 400,000 distinct CDR3 sequences, around 4.3% occurring once. Sequencing used PBMCs, obtained 15 days after the yellow fever booster vaccination. The source is a man aged 18 to 29 who received the YFV17D yellow fever vaccine.

The sample holds a few counts of this clonotype. The gene calls are TRBV28 and TRBJ1-5; D uncertain. The CDR3 extends over 14 amino acids. V was pared by 11 bases and J by 3 bases, with 17 bases between. Germline V gene lookup returns CDR1 MDHEN and CDR2 SYDVKM. CDR3 coding DNA: TGTGCCGGCTCGCTTTACAGAACCAATCAGCCCCAGCATTTT. It encodes CAGSLYRTNQPQHF.

The V and J genes are TRBV4-2 and TRBJ2-5; D gene uncertain. Germline V gene lookup returns CDR1 LGHNA and CDR2 YNFKEQ. The CDR3 runs to 15 residues. Trimming removed 0 bases at V and 9 bases at J, with 17 bases between. In DNA, the CDR3 is TGTGCCAGCAGCCAAGATCGGGCGGATTCTGGGGCCCAGTACTTC. This translates into CASSQDRADSGAQYF.

This clonotype was detected a few times. The gene calls are TRBV5-4 and TRBJ2-3; TRBD2 agrees at 10 bases. The germline CDR1 and CDR2 sequences are SGHNT and YYREEE (reference sequence). V dropped 3 bases and J dropped 0; count of bases not matched to a gene: 1. This CDR3 has 15 amino acids. CDR3: CASSWTSGSTDTQYF. The CDR3 nucleotides read TGTGCCAGCAGCTGGACTAGCGGTAGCACAGATACGCAGTATTTT.

The chain carries TRBV6-5 and TRBJ1-6; 7 bases map to TRBD1. The CDR3 spans 16 residues. The trim removed 6 bases at V and 10 bases at J, leaving 15 bases unmatched. From germline, CDR1 is MNHEY and CDR2 SVGAGI. Written as DNA, the CDR3 is TGTGCCAGCAGCCCCAGGGGGGGCTGGGGAGGGTCACCCCTCCACTTT. This translates into CASSPRGGWGGSPLHF.

This clonotype has at least ten counts. The V call is TRBV20-1, the J call TRBJ1-1; tentative D call: TRBD1 (5 bases). This CDR3 is 13 amino acids long. Between the trimmed V and J ends, which lost 6 bases and 8 bases, there was a span of 19 bases. CDR1 and CDR2 from the germline V gene are DFQATT and SNEGSKA (reference sequence). For the CDR3, the DNA is TGCAGTGCCGGAGCTCCGGGGGGATGGGAAGCTTTCTTT. It translates to CSAGAPGGWEAFF.

This clonotype was recorded many times. The chain combines TRBV5-1 with TRBJ1-1; D is undetermined. The ends were cut back, 6 bases at V and 5 bases at J, with 14 bases in the middle. This CDR3 spans 13 amino acids. Germline V gene data show CDR1 as SGHRS and CDR2 as YFSETQ. The CDR3 nucleotides read TGCGCCAGCAAAGGTTATCGGAGTACTGAAGCTTTCTTT. It translates to CASKGYRSTEAFF.

This clonotype occurred many times. This chain links TRBV18 with TRBJ1-6; possible D gene TRBD1, 6 bases. CDR1 is KGHSH and CDR2 is LQKENI in the germline V gene. With 1 base removed from V and 0 bases from J, the gap between germline ends came to 10 bases. The CDR3 is 17 residues long. For the CDR3, the DNA is TGTGCCAGCTCACCACAACAGGGAAGCTCCTATAATTCACCCCTCCACTTT. Translating gives CASSPQQGSSYNSPLHF.

There are a few counts of this clonotype. V and J are TRBV20-1 and TRBJ1-2; D gene ambiguous. This CDR3 region has 16 residues. Per the germline V gene, CDR1 is DFQATT and CDR2 is SNEGSKA (reference sequence). V lost 1 base to trimming and J lost 5 bases, with 20 bases between them. CDR3 bases: TGCAGTGCTAGAGTAATCAGGAGAATCCCTTTTTATGGCTACACCTTC. Translating gives CSARVIRRIPFYGYTF.

This clonotype was counted between two and nine times. The V call is TRBV12-3 or TRBV12-4, the J call TRBJ1-1; D may be TRBD1 (5 bases). The length of the CDR3 is 14 residues. Trimming left V 6 bases short and J 5 bases short, with 16 bases between. The CDR3 nucleotides read TGTGCCAGCAGCGCGGGGGGGGGACGGACTGAAGCTTTCTTT. Its protein product is CASSAGGGRTEAFF.

At least ten counts were recorded for this clonotype. This chain links TRBV4-2 with TRBJ2-3, with 14 nucleotides matching TRBD2. The CDR3 consists of 16 residues. The V segment lost 4 bases and the J segment 4 bases; nucleotides outside the gene matches: 4. The V gene's germline CDR1 is LGHNA and CDR2 YNFKEQ. DNA for the CDR3: TGTGCCAGCAGCCCCGCGACTAGCGGGGGGGCAGATACGCAGTATTTT. Translating it yields CASSPATSGGADTQYF.

The gene calls are TRBV30 and TRBJ2-6, with D hard to call. Trimming removed 3 bases at V and 0 bases at J, with 3 bases between. The germline V gene encodes CDR1 GTSNPN and CDR2 SVGIG (reference sequence). This CDR3 has 13 amino acids. In DNA, the CDR3 is TGTGCCTGGAGCAACTCTGGGGCCAACGTCCTGACTTTC. As protein: CAWSNSGANVLTF.

The chain uses TRBV13 and TRBJ1-2; the D is unclear. This CDR3 is 14 amino acids long. CDR1 is PRHDT, CDR2 FYEKMQ, per germline (reference sequence). The V end lost 0 bases, the J end lost 3 bases, and 8 bases lay between the germline ends. Here the CDR3 DNA reads TGTGCCAGCAGCTTAGGGTCACAGCACTATGGCTACACCTTC. Protein product: CASSLGSQHYGYTF.

This clonotype was seen at least ten times. The rearrangement links TRBV7-9 to TRBJ1-4; tentative D call: TRBD1 (6 bases). Deletions cut 3 bases from V and 0 bases from J, with 11 bases between. The CDR3 spans 16 residues. Germline assignment: CDR1 SEHNR and CDR2 FQNEAQ (reference sequence). CDR3 sequence (DNA): TGTGCCAGCAGCTTCACCGGGGGCCCAACTAATGAAAAACTGTTTTTT. Translating it yields CASSFTGGPTNEKLFF.

This clonotype was counted a few times. This chain uses TRBV3-1 with TRBJ1-6, with D possibly TRBD1 on 5 matching bases. Germline CDR1 and CDR2: LGHDT and YNNKEL (reference sequence). This CDR3 spans 15 amino acids. With 0 bases removed from V and 8 bases from J, the gap between germline ends came to 11 bases. DNA of the CDR3: TGTGCCAGCAGCCAAGATCGGAGGGGACATTCACCCCTCCACTTT. This translates into CASSQDRRGHSPLHF.

CDR3 sequence: CASSLMTEKLAKNIQYF. CDR3 in DNA: TGCGCCAGCAGCCTAATGACAGAAAAACTAGCCAAAAACATTCAGTACTTC. The chain has TRBV4-1 and TRBJ2-4; possibly TRBD1 for D (5 bases). This CDR3 spans 17 amino acids. CDR1 and CDR2 (germline): MGHRA, YSYEKL. V lost 4 bases to trimming and J lost 0 bases, with 16 bases between them.

V gene TRBV6-6 combines with J gene TRBJ1-6; no definite D call. The CDR3 contains 16 residues. Trimming left V 6 bases short and J 8 bases short, with 20 bases between. The germline gives CDR1 MNHNY, CDR2 SVGAGI (reference sequence). The CDR3 bases are TGTGCCAGCAGGGATCCCCGGGTGGTAAAGGATTCACCCCTCCACTTT. Amino acid sequence: CASRDPRVVKDSPLHF.

This clonotype occurred a few times. The genes are TRBV7-9 and TRBJ1-3; D might be TRBD1 (5 bases). This CDR3 comprises 14 residues. V dropped 3 bases and J dropped 6 bases, with 12 bases sitting between them. Germline V gene data show CDR1 as SEHNR and CDR2 as FQNEAQ (reference sequence). As DNA, the CDR3 is TGTGCCAGCAGCTTTCCAGGGTTGACAAACACCATATATTTT. Amino acid sequence: CASSFPGLTNTIYF.

The chain carries TRBV7-9 and TRBJ2-1; no reliable D call. Germline V lookup: CDR1 SEHNR, CDR2 FQNEAQ (reference sequence). V lost 3 bases and J 5 bases, leaving 11 bases between the germline ends. This CDR3 has 14 amino acids. For the CDR3, the DNA is TGTGCCAGCAGCTTGGAGACATTCAACAATGAGCAGTTCTTC. Translated: CASSLETFNNEQFF.

This clonotype was seen many times. This chain connects TRBV25-1 to TRBJ1-1; 7 nucleotides agree with TRBD1. The CDR3 is made up of 14 amino acids. CDR1 MGHDK and CDR2 SYGVNS come from the germline V gene. The V gene end was trimmed by 4 bases and the J gene end by 3 bases; junction bases not matched to a gene: 5. The CDR3 bases are TGTGCCAGCAGTGGGACAGGACAGCACACTGAAGCTTTCTTT. It translates to CASSGTGQHTEAFF.

This chain joins TRBV6-1 and TRBJ2-1; D perhaps matches TRBD1 (6 bases). There are 13 residues in the CDR3. Deletions cut 5 bases from V and 9 bases from J, with 14 bases between. Looked up from germline, CDR1 is MNHNS and CDR2 is SASEGT. The chain's CDR3 is CASSLDWGLEQFF. The DNA for the CDR3 is TGTGCCAGCAGTCTCGATTGGGGGCTTGAGCAGTTCTTC.

This clonotype was picked up many times. The genes are TRBV27 and TRBJ2-2, with D unclear. The V end lost 3 bases, the J end lost 4 bases, and 9 bases lay between the germline ends. CDR3 size: 14 residues. Germline-derived CDR1 and CDR2 are MNHEY and SMNVEV (reference sequence). CDR3 nucleotide sequence: TGTGCCAGCAGTTTCGGCAGAACCACCGGGGAGCTGTTTTTT. Amino acids: CASSFGRTTGELFF.

Only a few counts were recorded for this clonotype. The V call is TRBV5-1, the J call TRBJ1-1; D might be TRBD1 (5 bases). The germline V gene encodes CDR1 SGHRS and CDR2 YFSETQ. The CDR3 is 13 amino acids. Trimming removed 4 bases at V and 3 bases at J, with 10 bases between. This CDR3 reads CASSPRVDTEAFF. The CDR3 DNA is TGCGCCAGCAGCCCCAGGGTAGACACTGAAGCTTTCTTT.

The J gene is TRBJ1-5, the V gene TRBV27; 9 nucleotides match TRBD1. Germline CDR1 reads MNHEY; CDR2 reads SMNVEV (reference sequence). J was trimmed by 3 bases and V by 6 bases; bases with no gene match: 6. The CDR3 loop spans 15 amino acids. Here the CDR3 reads CASSTGGATNQPQHF. CDR3 in DNA: TGTGCCAGCAGCACAGGGGGCGCGACCAATCAGCCCCAGCATTTT.

The V call is TRBV5-6, the J call TRBJ2-5; tentative D call: TRBD2 (7 bases). V lost 4 bases to trimming and J lost 5 bases, with 18 bases between them. Germline CDR1 reads SGHDT; CDR2 reads YYEEEE. CDR3 length: 15 residues. The CDR3 nucleotides are TGTGCCAGCAGCCGCGTCCGGGGGGCTCAGGAGACCCAGTACTTC. Translation: CASSRVRGAQETQYF.